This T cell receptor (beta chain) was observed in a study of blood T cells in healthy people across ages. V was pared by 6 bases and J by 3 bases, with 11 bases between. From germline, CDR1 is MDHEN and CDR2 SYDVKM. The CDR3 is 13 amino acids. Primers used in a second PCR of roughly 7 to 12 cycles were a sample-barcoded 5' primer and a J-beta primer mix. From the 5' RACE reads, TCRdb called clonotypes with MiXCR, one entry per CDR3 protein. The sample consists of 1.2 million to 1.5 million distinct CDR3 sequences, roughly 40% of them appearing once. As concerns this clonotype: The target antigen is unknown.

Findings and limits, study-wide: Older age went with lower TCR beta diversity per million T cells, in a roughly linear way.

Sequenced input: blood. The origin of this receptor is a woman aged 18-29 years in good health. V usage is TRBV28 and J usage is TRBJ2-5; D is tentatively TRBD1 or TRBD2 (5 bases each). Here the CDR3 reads CASREGREETQYF. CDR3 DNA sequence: TGTGCCAGCAGAGAGGGCAGGGAAGAGACCCAGTACTTC.